This T cell receptor beta chain emerged from a study of response to subunit inactivated influenza vaccine. Whole-study findings and limits: Seasonal influenza vaccination, on each occasion, was suggested by the authors to recruit few new T cells.

Germline-derived CDR1 and CDR2 are SGDLS and YYNGEE. With 4 bases removed from V and 4 bases from J, the gap between germline ends came to 23 bases. The CDR3 runs to 17 residues. About this clonotype: Its specificity is unknown.

TCRdb re-analysed the RT-PCR reads in MiXCR, keeping a single row per CDR3 protein. This table holds about 540,000 distinct CDR3 sequences, roughly 23% found once. The sample also formed part of further work on T cells expressing NK-cell markers. From that report: The authors generated TCR beta cDNA through 5'RACE template switching with UMIs. In several experiments, sorting was confined to alpha-beta TCR T cells through use of an anti-gamma-delta TCR antibody.

The chain carries TRBV9 and TRBJ2-5; D remains unclear. The source material was CD4+ T cells sorted from PBMCs, sampled 11 to 12 days after vaccination. This TCR derives from a man aged 50 to 60 who received an inactivated influenza vaccine. CDR3 sequence: CASSPNLGFVMRETQYF. CDR3 bases: TGTGCCAGCAGCCCAAACTTAGGGTTTGTGATGCGAGAGACCCAGTACTTC.